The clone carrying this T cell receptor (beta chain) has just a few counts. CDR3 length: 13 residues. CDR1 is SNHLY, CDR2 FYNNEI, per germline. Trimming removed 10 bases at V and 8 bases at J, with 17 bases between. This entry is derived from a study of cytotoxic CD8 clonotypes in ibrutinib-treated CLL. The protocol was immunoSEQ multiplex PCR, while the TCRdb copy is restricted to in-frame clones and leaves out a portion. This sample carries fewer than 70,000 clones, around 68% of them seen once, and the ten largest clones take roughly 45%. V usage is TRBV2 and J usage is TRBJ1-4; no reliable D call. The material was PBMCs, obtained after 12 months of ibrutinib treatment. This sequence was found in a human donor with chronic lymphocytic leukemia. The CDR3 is CANSLGLEEKLFF. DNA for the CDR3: TGTGCCAACTCATTGGGCTTAGAGGAAAAACTGTTTTTT.